This entry lists 23 T cell receptor beta chains sequenced from one sample in a study of CD8+ T cells in alopecia areata. cDNA serving as the sequencing template came from extracted, reverse transcribed RNA. Repertoires were generated with immunoSEQ multiplex PCR, while TCRdb's copy carries only in-frame clones and drops some. The table records about 64,000 clones, roughly 47% of them present only once. The specimen sequenced was NKG2D-low CD8+ T cells sorted from blood. The receptors come from a human donor with alopecia areata.

There are a few counts of this clone. This chain connects TRBV12-5 to TRBJ2-7; TRBD1 or TRBD2 may be the D gene (5 bases each). The CDR3 has 13 residues. V lost 7 bases, J lost 6 bases, and 16 bases lay in between. CDR1 is LGHNT and CDR2 is FRNRAP in the germline V gene. The CDR3 sequence is CASVSRAGAEQYF. The CDR3 DNA sequence: TGTGCTAGTGTCTCCCGGGCCGGGGCCGAGCAGTACTTC.

CDR3 nucleotides: TGTGCCAGCAGTGAATTCCTAGTCCGCCAGGGCCCTTACGAGCAGTACTTC. Translating it yields CASSEFLVRQGPYEQYF. This chain uses TRBV2 with TRBJ2-7; a possible D gene is TRBD1 (5 bases). With 2 bases removed from V and 4 bases from J, the gap between germline ends came to 21 bases. CDR1 is SNHLY, CDR2 FYNNEI, per germline. The CDR3 has 17 residues.

This clone has more than one count but fewer than ten. V gene TRBV5-1 combines with J gene TRBJ2-3, with D possibly TRBD2 on 5 matching bases. The CDR3 runs 16 residues. Germline V gives CDR1 SGHRS, CDR2 YFSETQ. Trimming removed 3 bases at V and 2 bases at J, with 16 bases between. The CDR3 is CASSSPDLASTDTQYF. The CDR3, as DNA: TGCGCCAGCAGCTCGCCGGACCTAGCTTCCACAGATACGCAGTATTTT. The full variable domain, in which reference TRBV5-1 and TRBJ2-3 provide the parts outside the CDR3, is KAGVTQTPRYLIKTRGQQVTLSCSPISGHRSVSWYQQTPGQGLQFLFEYFSETQRNKGNFPGRFSGRQFSNSRSEMNVSTLELGDSALYLCASSSPDLASTDTQYFGPGTRLTVL.

The chain couples TRBV14 to TRBJ2-7; perhaps TRBD1 as D (5 bases). Germline CDR1 is SGHDN and CDR2 is FVKESK. CDR3 length: 14 amino acids. The V end was cut by 1 base, the J end by 2 bases, with 9 bases between. The DNA for the CDR3 is TGTGCCAGCAGCCAAGTCAGGGTCCCCTACGAGCAGTACTTC. Its translation: CASSQVRVPYEQYF.

This clone was recorded a few times. The V gene is TRBV29-1, the J gene TRBJ2-5, with 9 bases that match TRBD2. The germline V gene encodes CDR1 SQVTM and CDR2 ANQGSEA. J gave up 2 bases and V 7 bases, and 14 bases lay outside the gene matches. The CDR3 runs to 16 residues. The CDR3 reads CSANPIGLAGQETQYF. As DNA, the CDR3 is TGCAGCGCCAACCCCATCGGGCTAGCGGGGCAAGAGACCCAGTACTTC.

V is TRBV7-8 and J is TRBJ2-1, with D possibly matching TRBD2 (6 bases). The CDR3 extends over 13 amino acids. Germline V gene sequence: CDR1 SGHVS, CDR2 FQNEAQ. V lost 1 base and J lost 8, with 9 bases in between. The CDR3 spells CASSLESGDEQFF. CDR3 nucleotide sequence: TGTGCCAGCAGCTTAGAATCGGGGGATGAGCAGTTCTTC.

This chain joins TRBV2 and TRBJ1-1; no reliable D call. V gave up 6 bases and J gave up 10 bases, with 3 bases separating them. The CDR3 covers 8 residues. Germline-derived CDR1 and CDR2 are SNHLY and FYNNEI. DNA for the CDR3: TGTGCCAGCAGAGGAGCTTTCTTT. Its protein is CASRGAFF.

This clone was detected a few times. The chain couples TRBV29-1 to TRBJ2-7; D is possibly TRBD2 (6 bases). This CDR3 is built from 14 residues. The V gene's germline CDR1 is SQVTM and CDR2 ANQGSEA. V lost 4 bases, J lost 0 bases, and 13 bases lay in between. The CDR3 sequence: CSVVGGDGSYEQYF. The CDR3 DNA reads TGCAGCGTTGTAGGCGGGGACGGCTCCTACGAGCAGTACTTC.

The chain joins TRBV6-6 to TRBJ2-3, with no clear D. Deletions cut 5 bases from V and 11 bases from J, with 14 bases between. Germline CDR1 and CDR2: MNHNY and SVGAGI (reference sequence). The CDR3 length is 12 residues. CDR3: CASSTGEIGQYF. The CDR3, as DNA: TGTGCCAGCAGTACCGGTGAGATCGGGCAGTATTTT.

The CDR3: CASSLGTANTDTQYF. The CDR3 DNA is TGTGCCAGCAGCTTAGGCACGGCAAACACAGATACGCAGTATTTT. This rearrangement joins TRBV7-9 to TRBJ2-3; no firm D call. The V gene lost 1 base and the J gene lost 2 bases, with 10 bases spanning the gap. CDR1 and CDR2 from the germline V gene are SEHNR and FQNEAQ (reference sequence). The CDR3 totals 15 residues.

This clone was seen a few times. The rearrangement links TRBV19 to TRBJ2-3; 10 bases match TRBD1. The CDR3 runs 14 residues. Germline loops: CDR1 LNHDA, CDR2 SQIVND (reference sequence). J was trimmed by 4 bases and V by 3 bases; bases with no gene match: 1. The CDR3 sequence: CASSIGTGADTQYF. The CDR3 DNA sequence: TGTGCCAGTAGTATCGGGACAGGGGCAGATACGCAGTATTTT.

In this sample, this clone turned up a few times. The chain joins TRBV28 to TRBJ2-5; D is possibly TRBD1 (6 bases). The CDR3 spans 15 residues. V was clipped by 5 bases and J by 2 bases, with 15 bases between them. CDR1 is MDHEN and CDR2 is SYDVKM in the germline V gene. CDR3 sequence: CASSPLLQGQETQYF. The CDR3 bases are TGTGCCAGCAGTCCTCTCCTGCAGGGGCAAGAGACCCAGTACTTC.

The chain employs TRBV11-1 and TRBJ2-6; D not resolved. Trimming removed 8 bases from V and 0 bases from J, with 14 bases in between. The CDR3 is 16 residues long. Germline assignment: CDR1 SGHAT and CDR2 FQDESV (reference sequence). CDR3 sequence reads: CASATPPNSGANVLTF. The CDR3 DNA is TGTGCCAGCGCCACACCCCCGAACTCTGGGGCCAACGTCCTGACTTTC.

As to this clone: As the CDR3 is not closed by the conserved phenylalanine or tryptophan, this likely results from a read error. No DNA is shown, since the ends of the CDR3 on it are uncertain; the CDR3 is the one TCRdb lists. The chain links TRBV2 to TRBJ1-3; TRBD1, as called in the table, went unchecked against the DNA. The CDR3 length is 11 residues, termini included. Germline loops: CDR1 SNHLY, CDR2 FYNNEI. The CDR3 spells CASSVPGQQFL.

V usage is TRBV23-1 and J usage is TRBJ2-2; no definite D call. TRBV23-1 counts as an open reading frame of uncertain function. The CDR3 sequence is 14 residues long. Trimming removed 4 bases at V and 9 bases at J, with 15 bases between. Written as DNA, the CDR3 is TGCGCCAGCAGTCCTCCAGCCGGTGGTAGGGAGCTGTTTTTT. The encoded protein is CASSPPAGGRELFF.

This chain connects TRBV5-1 to TRBJ2-1; 7 bases align to TRBD2. The V gene's germline CDR1 is SGHRS and CDR2 YFSETQ. V gave up 0 bases and J gave up 12 bases; unmatched junction bases: 6. CDR3 length equals 13 residues. CDR3 nucleotides: TGCGCCAGCAGCTTGGCTAGCGGAAGGGGGCAGTTCTTC. The encoded protein is CASSLASGRGQFF. The full variable domain, in which reference TRBV5-1 and TRBJ2-1 provide the parts outside the CDR3, is KAGVTQTPRYLIKTRGQQVTLSCSPISGHRSVSWYQQTPGQGLQFLFEYFSETQRNKGNFPGRFSGRQFSNSRSEMNVSTLELGDSALYLCASSLASGRGQFFGPGTRLTVL.

The chain combines TRBV7-9 with TRBJ1-2, with D perhaps TRBD1 (5 bases). V shed 0 bases and J shed 1 base, with 9 bases lying between them. Germline V gives CDR1 SEHNR, CDR2 FQNEAQ (reference sequence). The CDR3 spans 15 residues. The chain's CDR3 is CASSLAGTDNYGYTF. The CDR3 coding sequence is TGTGCCAGCAGCTTAGCGGGGACGGATAACTATGGCTACACCTTC.

The chain carries TRBV5-1 and TRBJ2-1, with 7 bases aligning to TRBD1. The CDR3 spans 15 residues. Germline CDR1 reads SGHRS; CDR2 reads YFSETQ. Trimming took 4 bases from V and 8 from J; bases not matched to a gene: 12. The CDR3 DNA reads TGCGCCAGCAGCAGGAACAGGGGTGCGGAGGATGAGCAGTTCTTC. It codes for CASSRNRGAEDEQFF.

The genes are TRBV9 and TRBJ2-1; D is ambiguous. This CDR3 contains 11 residues. Germline CDR1 is SGDLS and CDR2 is YYNGEE. The V end was cut by 3 bases, the J end by 9 bases, with 7 bases between. The CDR3 sequence is CASSGITEQFF. Written as DNA, the CDR3 is TGTGCCAGCAGCGGAATCACTGAGCAGTTCTTC.

The CDR3 DNA is TGCAGCGTCACGGGGGGGAACACTGAAGCTTTCTTT. Its protein product is CSVTGGNTEAFF. The V gene is TRBV29-1, the J gene TRBJ1-1, with D maybe TRBD1 (5 bases). The length of the CDR3 is 12 residues. Germline V lookup: CDR1 SQVTM, CDR2 ANQGSEA. The V and J ends lost 6 bases and 1 base respectively, with 9 bases between them.

The sample holds one count of this clone. V and J are TRBV4-1 and TRBJ2-1, with D perhaps TRBD2 (6 bases). V lost 0 bases, J lost 7 bases, and 7 bases lay in between. CDR1 and CDR2 (germline): MGHRA, YSYEKL. This CDR3 region has 13 residues. Here the CDR3 DNA reads TGCGCCAGCAGCCAAGATAGCGGTAATGAGCAGTTCTTC. Encoded protein: CASSQDSGNEQFF.

The chain combines TRBV27 with TRBJ2-6; 12 nucleotides agree with TRBD2. The CDR3 loop spans 19 amino acids. CDR1 and CDR2 (germline): MNHEY, SMNVEV (reference sequence). The V and J ends lost 4 bases and 0 bases, in that order; junction bases with no gene match: 7. CDR3: CASSSLLAGGYSGANVLTF. The CDR3 nucleotides read TGTGCCAGCAGTTCCCTACTAGCGGGAGGTTACTCTGGGGCCAACGTCCTGACTTTC.

This clone was found a few times. V usage is TRBV5-1 and J usage is TRBJ2-2, with 15 bases identical to TRBD2. V shed 4 bases, J shed 4 bases, and the junction held 5 bases outside the gene matches. The CDR3 is 17 amino acids. The V gene's germline CDR1 is SGHRS and CDR2 YFSETQ. The CDR3 nucleotides are TGCGCCAGCAGCGAGGGACTAGCGGGAGGACGCACCGGGGAGCTGTTTTTT. It yields the protein CASSEGLAGGRTGELFF.